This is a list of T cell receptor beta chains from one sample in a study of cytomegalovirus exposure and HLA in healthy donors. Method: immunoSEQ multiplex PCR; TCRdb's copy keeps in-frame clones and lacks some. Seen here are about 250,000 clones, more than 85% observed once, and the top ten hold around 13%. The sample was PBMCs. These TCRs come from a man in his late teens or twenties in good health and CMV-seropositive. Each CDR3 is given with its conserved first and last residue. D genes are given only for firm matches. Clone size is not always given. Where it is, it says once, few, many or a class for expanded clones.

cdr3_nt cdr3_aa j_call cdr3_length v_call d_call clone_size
TGCAGCGTTCCTCCTAAACGCAGGGAACAGCCCCAGCATTTT CSVPPKRREQPQHF TRBJ1-5 14 TRBV29-1 - -
TGTGCCAGCTCACCACCGTCGGTCGGCCTGGGGGAGCTGTTTTTT CASSPPSVGLGELFF TRBJ2-2 15 TRBV18 - -
TGTGCCAGCAGTGAAGAAGGCGGGAGCTCAAAAAACATTCAGTACTTC CASSEEGGSSKNIQYF TRBJ2-4 16 TRBV6-1 TRBD2 -
TGCGCCAGCAGCCTCTCTACCAAGTCAGGGGTCTATGGCTACACCTTC CASSLSTKSGVYGYTF TRBJ1-2 16 TRBV4-1 - once
TGTGCCAGCAGCTTAGATCCCCAAGAGACCCAGTACTTC CASSLDPQETQYF TRBJ2-5 13 TRBV11-2 - once
TGTGCCAGCAGTTACGGTGGGACAGCTAATCAGCCCCAGCATTTT CASSYGGTANQPQHF TRBJ1-5 15 TRBV6-6 TRBD1 -
TGTGCCAGCAGTTTGGGGGATAGCAATCAGCCCCAGCATTTT CASSLGDSNQPQHF TRBJ1-5 14 TRBV27 - -
TGTGCCAGCAGCTTAGGGGCTAGCGGGAGGTATCTTTATGGTGAGCAGTTCTTC CASSLGASGRYLYGEQFF TRBJ2-1 18 TRBV7-8 TRBD2 -
TGTGCCAGCAGAGGGCAGGGCCTCTACGAGCAGTACTTC CASRGQGLYEQYF TRBJ2-7 13 TRBV5-6 - few
TGCAGCGCTGGGCGTTACGAATACAATGAGCAGTTCTTC CSAGRYEYNEQFF TRBJ2-1 13 TRBV29-1 - -
TGTGCCAGCAGTGAATGGACCCAGTACTTC CASSEWTQYF TRBJ2-5 10 TRBV6-1 - -
TGTGCCAGCAGTTTCTCCGGGGAGAGCGATACGCAGTATTTT CASSFSGESDTQYF TRBJ2-3 14 TRBV11-3 - -
TGCGCCAGCAGCTTGGGACTGTTCTCTGGGGCCAACGTCCTGACTTTC CASSLGLFSGANVLTF TRBJ2-6 16 TRBV5-1 - -
TGTGCCAGCAGCTTATATGCTAGCGGGAGGAAAGGGAGTGAGCAGTTCTTC CASSLYASGRKGSEQFF TRBJ2-1 17 TRBV11-2 TRBD2 -
TGTGCCAGCAGCGTAGGAGGAGACTATGGCTACACCTTC CASSVGGDYGYTF TRBJ1-2 13 TRBV9 - few
TGTGCCAGCAGCCCCCCCCTGGGGCTGGGAGAGACCCAGTACTTC CASSPPLGLGETQYF TRBJ2-5 15 TRBV9 - -
TGTGCCACCAGCAGAGAATTGGGAAGGGGCACAGATACGCAGTATTTT CATSRELGRGTDTQYF TRBJ2-3 16 TRBV15 - -
TGTGCCAGCAGGACCCCATACACTGGCTACACCTTC CASRTPYTGYTF TRBJ1-2 12 TRBV27 - -
TGTGCCAGCAGTGATGGAAGGGACCCAGGGCAGCCCCAGCATTTT CASSDGRDPGQPQHF TRBJ1-5 15 TRBV2 - -
TGCGCCAGCAGCTTGAGGACATATGAGAATGAGCAGTACTTC CASSLRTYENEQYF TRBJ2-7 14 TRBV5-1 - -
TGCGCCAGCAGCTCCCGTCCCTCGGCAGAAAGACCCTACGAGCAGTACTTC CASSSRPSAERPYEQYF TRBJ2-7 17 TRBV5-1 - once
TGTGCCAGCTCGATCTCGGGCGAATACGAGCAGTACTTC CASSISGEYEQYF TRBJ2-7 13 TRBV6-1 - -
TGTGCCAGCTCACCAGGGGCGGGAGGGCGCTTCAATGAGCAGTTCTTC CASSPGAGGRFNEQFF TRBJ2-1 16 TRBV18 TRBD2 -